The 23 T cell receptor beta chains given below trace back to one sample, sequenced in a study of CD8 T cells in ankylosing spondylitis. Regarding the study as a whole: Blood from ankylosing spondylitis patients appeared to carry a characteristic roughly 8-variant TCR beta motif.

For these TCRs, the target antigens are not known. TCRdb processed the 5' RACE reads anew with MiXCR; each CDR3 protein has one entry. The sample includes 750,000 to 850,000 distinct CDR3 sequences, 12% of them seen just once. The sequencing input was blood, either unsorted or a sorted T cell fraction (not recorded which). These receptor sequences come from a male donor with ankylosing spondylitis.

The chain joins TRBV6-6 to TRBJ2-5, with 7 bases identical to TRBD1. The CDR3 spans 12 residues. The germline CDR1 and CDR2 sequences are MNHNY and SVGAGI (reference sequence). Trimming removed 6 bases from V and 6 bases from J; junction bases left unmatched: 4. The CDR3 here is CASSGDSKTQYF. The CDR3 nucleotides are TGTGCCAGCAGCGGGGACAGCAAGACCCAGTACTTC.

The V and J genes are TRBV7-2 and TRBJ2-2; D unclear. V lost 3 bases and J 1 base, leaving 12 bases between the germline ends. The CDR3 consists of 16 residues. Looked up from germline, CDR1 is SGHTA and CDR2 is FQGNSA. The CDR3 reads CASSFIPVGNTGELFF. The CDR3 DNA reads as TGTGCCAGCAGCTTTATCCCAGTAGGGAACACCGGGGAGCTGTTTTTT.

This clonotype was detected only once. One junction end disagrees with the germline gene, perhaps due to a read error. The rearrangement joins TRBV6-2 or TRBV6-3 to TRBJ2-4, with D uncertain. In germline, CDR1 is MNHEY, CDR2 SVGEGT. The length of the CDR3 is 11 residues. As DNA, the CDR3 is TGTGCCAGCAGAAACGGGCCATCCCGAGACTTC. This translates into CASRNGPSRDF.

The gene calls are TRBV7-8 and TRBJ1-3; maybe TRBD1 (6 bases). The CDR3 totals 16 residues. CDR1 SGHVS and CDR2 FQNEAQ come from the germline V gene. Trimming took 5 bases from V and 4 from J, leaving 18 bases between them. CDR3 residues: CASSPQTGHLGNTIYF. The CDR3 DNA is TGTGCCAGCAGCCCGCAAACAGGGCATTTAGGAAACACCATATATTTT.

This clonotype was picked up a small number of times. This chain uses TRBV20-1 with TRBJ2-2; no clear D gene. CDR1 DFQATT and CDR2 SNEGSKA come from the germline V gene (reference sequence). V lost 6 bases to trimming and J lost 1 base, with 9 bases between them. The CDR3 has 13 residues. CDR3 residues: CSALRQNTGELFF. As DNA, the CDR3 is TGCAGTGCGCTCCGACAGAACACCGGGGAGCTGTTTTTT.

This clonotype has just a few counts. The chain combines TRBV6-1 with TRBJ1-2; D perhaps matches TRBD1 (5 bases). The V gene lost 9 bases and the J gene lost 2 bases, with 22 bases spanning the gap. Germline CDR1 is MNHNS and CDR2 is SASEGT. The CDR3 sequence is 16 residues long. For the CDR3, the DNA is TGTGCCAGTACCGTATTGGGGTCCGGGGCGAACTATGGCTACACCTTC. Protein: CASTVLGSGANYGYTF.

The genes are TRBV7-8 and TRBJ2-3; 15 bases are shared with TRBD2. The V gene end was trimmed by 3 bases and the J gene end by 9 bases; junction bases not matched to a gene: 10. CDR1 SGHVS and CDR2 FQNEAQ come from the germline V gene. CDR3 length equals 17 residues. The CDR3 region is CASSLRGLAGGSPTQYF. In nucleotides, the CDR3 is TGTGCCAGCAGCTTGAGGGGACTAGCGGGAGGCTCCCCGACGCAGTATTTT.

This chain connects TRBV29-1 to TRBJ1-1; maybe TRBD1 (6 bases). This CDR3 spans 14 amino acids. Germline V lookup: CDR1 SQVTM, CDR2 ANQGSEA. V shed 8 bases and J shed 2 bases, with 18 bases lying between them. As DNA, the CDR3 is TGCAGCTCGATCAGGGGTAGCGGAAACACTGAAGCTTTCTTT. It encodes CSSIRGSGNTEAFF.

The chain combines TRBV28 with TRBJ2-6; D remains ambiguous. Germline V lookup: CDR1 MDHEN, CDR2 SYDVKM. V was pared by 10 bases and J by 0 bases, with 10 bases between. The CDR3 sequence is 14 residues long. In nucleotides, the CDR3 is TGTGCCACCTACGCCAGCTCTGGGGCCAACGTCCTGACTTTC. Translated, it gives CATYASSGANVLTF. The entire variable domain, with the rest obtained from reference TRBV28 and TRBJ2-6, is as follows: DVKVTQSSRYLVKRTGEKVFLECVQDMDHENMFWYRQDPGLGLRLIYFSYDVKMKEKGDIPEGYSVSREKKERFSLILESASTNQTSMYLCATYASSGANVLTFGAGSRLTVL.

The sample holds a few counts of this clonotype. The chain carries TRBV9 and TRBJ1-1; D is unclear. Germline CDR1 and CDR2: SGDLS and YYNGEE. CDR3 length: 13 residues. V was clipped by 0 bases and J by 10 bases, with 13 bases between them. The DNA of the CDR3 is TGTGCCAGCAGCGTAGGCCAGTTTTCGCGAGCTTTCTTT. Amino acid sequence: CASSVGQFSRAFF.

The rearrangement links TRBV20-1 to TRBJ2-3; D perhaps matches TRBD1 (6 bases). The CDR3 loop spans 14 amino acids. Germline CDR1 is DFQATT and CDR2 is SNEGSKA (reference sequence). Trimming took 3 bases from V and 1 from J, leaving 11 bases between them. CDR3 DNA: TGCAGTGCTAGGGATCACAGGGGCACAGATACGCAGTATTTT. Protein product: CSARDHRGTDTQYF.

J is TRBJ1-1 and V is TRBV20-1; D unclear. There are 12 residues in the CDR3. Trimming stripped 6 bases from V and 4 bases from J, with 12 bases between. Germline values: CDR1 DFQATT, CDR2 SNEGSKA (reference sequence). In DNA, the CDR3 is TGCAGTGCCGCGGTGTGGCGCACTGAAGCTTTCTTT. It encodes CSAAVWRTEAFF.

The chain carries TRBV3-1 and TRBJ2-2; unclear D gene. The CDR3 contains 16 residues. The germline V gene has CDR1 LGHDT and CDR2 YNNKEL (reference sequence). V gave up 0 bases and J gave up 2 bases, with 10 bases separating them. CDR3 loop: CASSQDPSINTGELFF. As DNA, the CDR3 is TGTGCCAGCAGCCAAGACCCCAGCATCAACACCGGGGAGCTGTTTTTT.

This rearrangement joins TRBV11-2 to TRBJ2-2; D gene unclear. CDR3 length: 15 amino acids. Germline V gene sequence: CDR1 SGHAT, CDR2 FQNNGV. Trimming shortened V by 5 bases and J by 0 bases, and 10 bases separated the two germline ends. CDR3 in DNA: TGTGCCAGCAGCAACCTGACAACGAACACCGGGGAGCTGTTTTTT. Protein sequence: CASSNLTTNTGELFF. Full variable domain (remainder filled in from reference TRBV11-2 and TRBJ2-2): EAGVAQSPRYKIIEKRQSVAFWCNPISGHATLYWYQQILGQGPKLLIQFQNNGVVDDSQLPKDRFSAERLKGVDSTLKIQPAKLEDSAVYLCASSNLTTNTGELFFGEGSRLTVL.

The table lists this clonotype with many counts. The CDR3 protein is CSARIEQGPYGYTF. The DNA for the CDR3 is TGCAGTGCTAGGATTGAGCAGGGGCCCTATGGCTACACCTTC. This rearrangement joins TRBV20-1 to TRBJ1-2; possibly TRBD1 for D (6 bases). CDR3 length equals 14 residues. Trimming removed 3 bases from V and 4 bases from J, with 15 bases in between. Germline CDR1 is DFQATT and CDR2 is SNEGSKA (reference sequence).

The chain recombines TRBV9 with TRBJ2-1; tentatively, D is TRBD1 (5 bases). V was pared by 0 bases and J by 5 bases, with 12 bases between. Germline CDR1 is SGDLS and CDR2 is YYNGEE. The CDR3 extends over 15 amino acids. The CDR3 DNA follows: TGTGCCAGCAGCGTAGAGGCAGGGCCTGACAATGAGCAGTTCTTC. This gives the protein CASSVEAGPDNEQFF.

The CDR3 here is CASSLHRAGELFF. CDR3 DNA: TGTGCCAGCAGCCTTCACAGGGCCGGGGAGCTGTTTTTT. The chain combines TRBV7-3 with TRBJ2-2; D possibly corresponds to TRBD1 (6 bases). V lost 5 bases, J lost 6 bases, and 10 bases lay in between. Germline values: CDR1 SGHTA, CDR2 FQGTGA. The CDR3 has 13 amino acids.

This clonotype has a handful of counts. The rearrangement uses TRBV10-3 and TRBJ2-3; D is perhaps TRBD2 (5 bases). This CDR3 region has 13 residues. V lost 4 bases to trimming and J lost 4 bases, with 9 bases between them. Germline lookup yields CDR1 ENHRY and CDR2 SYGVKD. Written as DNA, the CDR3 is TGTGCCATCAGTGTCCGGGAACCAGATACGCAGTATTTT. Its translation is CAISVREPDTQYF.

The chain combines TRBV29-1 with TRBJ2-7; no clear D gene. V gave up 4 bases and J gave up 0 bases, with 13 bases separating them. This CDR3 has 14 amino acids. The germline V gene has CDR1 SQVTM and CDR2 ANQGSEA. CDR3 nucleotide sequence: TGCAGCGTTGGTGGCACCCGATTCTCCTACGAGCAGTACTTC. This encodes CSVGGTRFSYEQYF.

This clonotype was detected many times. The chain combines TRBV20-1 with TRBJ2-1; TRBD2 is a possible D gene (5 bases). V was trimmed by 3 bases and J by 4 bases, leaving 13 bases between them. Germline CDR1 reads DFQATT; CDR2 reads SNEGSKA (reference sequence). The CDR3 sequence is 14 residues long. CDR3 protein: CSASDWELYNEQFF. The CDR3 DNA reads as TGCAGTGCTAGCGATTGGGAGCTATACAATGAGCAGTTCTTC.

Points on this clonotype: A read error may explain this, as a much larger clone is one base away. The rearrangement uses TRBV26 and TRBJ2-1. TRBV26 is an annotated pseudogene. The CDR3 length is 13 residues. This CDR3 reads CAISSGLLNEQFF. The CDR3 nucleotides are TGTGCCATCAGTTCAGGACTACTCAATGAGCAGTTCTTC.

This clonotype was detected ten times or more. The rearrangement joins TRBV7-8 to TRBJ1-2, with 7 bases matching TRBD1. With V trimmed by 5 bases and J by 8 bases, 8 bases remained unmatched. CDR1 is SGHVS and CDR2 is FQNEAQ in the germline V gene. The CDR3 runs to 13 residues. DNA for the CDR3: TGTGCCAGCAGCGGCCGGACAGGCGGCGGCTACACCTTC. This gives the protein CASSGRTGGGYTF.

This clonotype was seen a handful of times. The rearrangement links TRBV6-1 to TRBJ2-3, with 13 bases lining up with TRBD2. J was trimmed by 8 bases and V by 6 bases; bases with no gene match: 8. The CDR3 has 15 residues. Per germline, CDR1 MNHNS and CDR2 SASEGT. For the CDR3, the DNA is TGTGCCAGCAGATGGACTAGCGGGAGTCCTGCTACGCAGTATTTT. Protein sequence: CASRWTSGSPATQYF.